This T cell receptor (beta chain) was documented in a study of blood T cell repertoires in COVID-19 (dated by TCRdb to 2020 to 2022). At the level of the whole study: Samples from collaborators originated in the United States, Italy and Spain and spanned both the acute and convalescent phases of COVID-19. The material from the prospective study consisted of cDNA or gDNA derived from T cells, B-cell-depleted T cells, or PBMCs. Subjects who had been exposed to COVID-19, were actively infected with it, or had recovered from it provided the deeply sampled blood TCRbeta repertoires that made up the dataset. The repertoires were released in a freely available public database intended as a resource for research on the immune response to SARS-CoV-2. Samples were obtained from the ongoing ImmuneRACE study (first 160 participants) and from over 1,000 subjects provided by 6 global collaborators. Sample metadata almost always included a de-identified subject ID, COVID-19 status, age in years and sex. Where HLA class I and class II types were available, the types were taken from metadata supplied by the sample provider, not from assay-based typing. What the work shows at the level of the full study, not this receptor alone: The quantity of clinical and demographic metadata differed by source and by participant and was supplied without curation.

V loses 6 bases at its end and J loses 5 bases; junction bases beyond the gene matches: 5. From cysteine to phenylalanine, the CDR3 is 14 amino acids long. The CDR3 DNA has 42 bases and is translated from base 1. Taken from the germline V gene, the CDR1 and CDR2 loops are MNHEY and SVGAGI. This clone was seen a handful of times. Its antigen is unknown. No clone much larger than this one lies a single base away; base qualities are absent. The immunoSEQ Assay, a bias-controlled multiplex PCR, was used to amplify TCRbeta CDR3 regions from genomic DNA. Concerning the study's data processing: Nucleated cell counts per sample were estimated from amplification of reference gene primers within the assay. Sequence reads were collapsed and filtered to measure the absolute abundance of every unique TCRbeta CDR3 rearrangement. For each sample, productive Simpson clonality was calculated by taking the square root of Simpson's diversity index across productive rearrangements. TCRdb holds this immuneACCESS table with in-frame rearrangements only. Some clones are missing; in checked studies, unresolved V genes explain under half, and the rest has no known cause. V and J calls and clone size are copied from that table; D and trimming were computed from the DNA. The sample includes about 150,000 clones, with 82% observed a single time. In total, the top ten clones hold roughly 15% of the sample.

The collaborating institutions used their own protocols to collect whole blood in K2EDTA tubes. Collaborator samples were shipped for TCRbeta analysis as frozen whole blood, isolated PBMCs, or DNA extracted from either sample type. The sequence was collected from a human donor with acute or convalescent COVID-19. The donor label of this sample is uncertain. The sequenced material came from peripheral blood. The sequence links TRBV6-5 to TRBJ2-1, with 9 central nucleotides matching TRBD2. CDR3 sequence: CASSLERGDNEQFF. In nucleotide form, the sequence is TGTGCCAGCAGCCTGGAGCGGGGGGACAATGAGCAGTTCTTC.